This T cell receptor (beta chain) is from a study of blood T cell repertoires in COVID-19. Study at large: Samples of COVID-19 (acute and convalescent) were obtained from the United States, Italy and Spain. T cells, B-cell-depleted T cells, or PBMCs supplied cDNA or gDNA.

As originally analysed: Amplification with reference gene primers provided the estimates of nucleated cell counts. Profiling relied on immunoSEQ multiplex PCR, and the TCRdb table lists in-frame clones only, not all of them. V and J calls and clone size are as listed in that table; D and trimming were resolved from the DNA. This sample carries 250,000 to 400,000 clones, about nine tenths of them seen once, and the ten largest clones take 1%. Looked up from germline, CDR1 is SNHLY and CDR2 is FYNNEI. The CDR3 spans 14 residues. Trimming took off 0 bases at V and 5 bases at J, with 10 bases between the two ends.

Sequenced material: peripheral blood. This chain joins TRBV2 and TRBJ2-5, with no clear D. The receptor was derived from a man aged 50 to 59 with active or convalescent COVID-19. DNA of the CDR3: TGTGCCAGCAGTGAAGCATCTAGGATGGAGACCCAGTACTTC. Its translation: CASSEASRMETQYF.